This T cell receptor (beta chain) was sequenced during a study of chemoradiotherapy in HPV16-positive cancers. Clones were sequenced by immunoSEQ multiplex PCR, and TCRdb holds only the in-frame ones, with some missing. This sample carries several thousand clones, roughly 78% of them seen once, and the ten largest clones take 35% to 40%. The CDR3 runs 17 residues. CDR1 is SGHKS, CDR2 YYEKEE, per germline (reference sequence). Trimming stripped 0 bases from V and 0 bases from J, with 10 bases between. The chain uses TRBV5-5 and TRBJ2-6, with a weak D call TRBD2 (5 bases). This receptor was identified in a human donor with HPV-associated anogenital cancer. Collection took place from a patient who underwent chemoradiotherapy. For the CDR3, the DNA is TGTGCCAGCAGCTTGGTGGACTTGAGCTCTGGGGCCAACGTCCTGACTTTC. Its protein is CASSLVDLSSGANVLTF.